This entry concerns a single TCR beta chain. The CDR3 sequence is 12 residues long. Germline CDR1 reads SGHRS; CDR2 reads YFSETQ. The germline V and J ends were trimmed by 4 bases and 1 base, with 6 bases remaining between them. Isolated RNA was reverse transcribed in full, so expressed TCRB transcripts were sequenced. Data came from immunoSEQ multiplex PCR; TCRdb stores just in-frame clones and leaves some out. The repertoire includes roughly 150,000 clones, 11% of them detected once, and 2% to 2.5% sits in the top ten. This sample was included in a study of beta chain features in type 1 diabetes. The sequenced material came from central memory CD4+ T cells from blood. The chain carries TRBV5-1 and TRBJ2-7; no firm D call. The sequence came from a young man in good health. The CDR3 reads CASSATSYEQYF. DNA of the CDR3: TGCGCCAGCAGCGCAACGTCCTACGAGCAGTACTTC.